The 14 T cell receptor beta chains in this list originate from one sample, sequenced in a study of breast tumors, draining lymph nodes, adjacent tissues. TCRdb recomputed calls from the multiplex PCR reads with MiXCR, one row per CDR3 protein. The table lists nearly 200,000 distinct CDR3 sequences, roughly 31% of them singletons. Samples came from axillary lymph nodes draining the breast cancer. Sequenced material: axillary lymph node tissue. These receptors all come from a female donor with breast cancer. Some clones in this sample may be carry-over from other donors' samples.

As regards this clonotype: A junction boundary mismatches the germline segment, possibly from a read error. The genes are TRBV2 and TRBJ2-6; D is unresolved. CDR1 is SNHLY and CDR2 is FYNNEI in the germline V gene. CDR3 length equals 14 residues. CDR3 loop: CASNERGGANVLTF. DNA of the CDR3: TGTGCCAGCAATGAACGTGGAGGGGCCAACGTCCTGACTTTC.

This clonotype came up many times. The V call is TRBV30, the J call TRBJ1-2; no definite D call. The ends were cut back, 1 base at V and 4 bases at J, with 10 bases in the middle. Germline CDR1 is GTSNPN and CDR2 is SVGIG (reference sequence). The CDR3 runs 13 residues. CDR3: CAWSGVGSYGYTF. Here the CDR3 DNA reads TGTGCCTGGAGTGGGGTGGGGAGCTATGGCTACACCTTC.

This clonotype was recorded at least ten times. The chain carries TRBV11-1 and TRBJ2-1; no definite D call. The length of the CDR3 is 13 residues. Trimming left V 2 bases short and J 6 bases short, with 8 bases between. The V gene's germline CDR1 is SGHAT and CDR2 FQDESV (reference sequence). CDR3 DNA: TGTGCCAGCAGCTTACGGTTTCTCAATGAGCAGTTCTTC. This gives the protein CASSLRFLNEQFF.

The rearrangement joins TRBV15 to TRBJ2-3, with TRBD2 identical over 14 bases. The V segment lost 11 bases and the J segment 5 bases; nucleotides outside the gene matches: 9. The V gene's germline CDR1 is LNHNV and CDR2 YYDKDF (reference sequence). The CDR3 covers 15 residues. The CDR3 region is CAPPRLAGGGDTQYF. The CDR3, as DNA: TGTGCCCCCCCCAGACTAGCGGGAGGGGGAGATACGCAGTATTTT.

This clonotype was recorded at least ten times. The V gene is TRBV2, the J gene TRBJ1-2, with D tentatively TRBD1 (6 bases). The CDR3 has 14 residues. The V end lost 1 base, the J end lost 7 bases, and 13 bases lay between the germline ends. Germline V gene sequence: CDR1 SNHLY, CDR2 FYNNEI. Here the CDR3 reads CASSEEQGTTGYTF. In DNA, the CDR3 is TGTGCCAGCAGTGAAGAGCAGGGGACCACTGGCTACACCTTC.

A few counts support this clonotype. Mismatch with germline at one junction end may stem from a read error. V is TRBV7-2 and J is TRBJ1-3; no clear D. The CDR3 runs to 17 residues. CDR1 SGHTA and CDR2 FQGNSA come from the germline V gene. The CDR3 coding sequence is TGTGCCAGCAGCTTAAACGTCCGTCCTACAGCTGGAAACCCCATATATTTT. It specifies CASSLNVRPTAGNPIYF.

This clonotype was counted ten times or more. The gene calls are TRBV3-1 and TRBJ1-6; tentative D call: TRBD1 (5 bases). The CDR3 has 14 amino acids. The V gene's germline CDR1 is LGHDT and CDR2 YNNKEL (reference sequence). V lost 9 bases and J 1 base, leaving 10 bases between the germline ends. The CDR3 DNA reads as TGTGCCAGTGCCCAGGGATCCTATAATTCACCCCTCCACTTT. This codes for CASAQGSYNSPLHF.

This clonotype appeared many times. The chain couples TRBV12-3 or TRBV12-4 to TRBJ2-7, with a tentative D call TRBD1 (5 bases). This CDR3 is built from 15 residues. V was shortened by 3 bases and J by 0 bases, with 12 bases between the two germline ends. Here the CDR3 reads CASSFRKTDSYEQYF. In DNA form, the CDR3 reads TGTGCCAGCAGTTTTAGAAAGACAGACTCCTACGAGCAGTACTTC.

This clonotype was recorded at least ten times. The chain employs TRBV20-1 and TRBJ2-5; no clear D gene. V was clipped by 6 bases and J by 5 bases, with 19 bases between them. Per germline, CDR1 DFQATT and CDR2 SNEGSKA (reference sequence). This CDR3 contains 14 residues. The CDR3 region is CSATAPIKTETQYF. The CDR3 nucleotides are TGCAGTGCCACGGCCCCGATAAAAACGGAGACCCAGTACTTC.

The chain links TRBV20-1 to TRBJ1-5, with 7 bases fitting TRBD1. CDR1 DFQATT and CDR2 SNEGSKA come from the germline V gene (reference sequence). The length of the CDR3 is 15 residues. V lost 0 bases, J lost 3 bases, and 5 bases stayed unmatched. Written as DNA, the CDR3 is TGCAGTGCTAGAGACCCTACAGGGGTCAATCAGCCCCAGCATTTT. It codes for CSARDPTGVNQPQHF.

At least ten counts were recorded for this clonotype. CDR3 coding DNA: TGTGCCACCAGCGGCGGTAACTCCGGGGAGCTGTTTTTT. It codes for CATSGGNSGELFF. The chain combines TRBV15 with TRBJ2-2; D not resolved. Germline values: CDR1 LNHNV, CDR2 YYDKDF (reference sequence). The CDR3 sequence is 13 residues long. Trimming pared 5 bases from V and 6 bases from J, leaving 10 bases between.

This clonotype occurred many times. V usage is TRBV11-2 and J usage is TRBJ2-2; 9 nucleotides match TRBD2. The germline V gene has CDR1 SGHAT and CDR2 FQNNGV. The CDR3 has 17 amino acids. Trimming removed 2 bases from V and 5 bases from J; junction bases left unmatched: 9. This chain's CDR3 is CASSLSSSLAGTGELFF. The CDR3 coding sequence is TGTGCCAGCAGCTTAAGTAGCAGCCTAGCGGGGACCGGGGAGCTGTTTTTT.

Only a few counts were recorded for this clonotype. A much larger clone differs by one base, so this may be a read error. The chain employs TRBV7-8 and TRBJ2-7, with TRBD1 identical over 12 bases. The CDR3 extends over 16 amino acids. Germline CDR1 reads SGHVS; CDR2 reads FQNEAQ. The CDR3 spells CASSSRGTGGSCEQYF. The DNA of the CDR3 is TGTGCCAGCAGCTCCCGGGGGACAGGGGGCTCCTGCGAGCAGTACTTC.

In its sample, this clonotype was seen a few times. A read error may explain this, as a much larger clone is one base away. The chain combines TRBV12-3 or TRBV12-4 with TRBJ1-5; D is possibly TRBD1 (5 bases). This CDR3 comprises 18 residues. V was trimmed by 6 bases and J by 0 bases, leaving 21 bases between them. CDR3 residues: CASSCTVWGLYSNQPQHF. CDR3 DNA sequence: TGTGCCAGCAGCTGCACAGTTTGGGGACTTTATAGCAATCAGCCCCAGCATTTT.